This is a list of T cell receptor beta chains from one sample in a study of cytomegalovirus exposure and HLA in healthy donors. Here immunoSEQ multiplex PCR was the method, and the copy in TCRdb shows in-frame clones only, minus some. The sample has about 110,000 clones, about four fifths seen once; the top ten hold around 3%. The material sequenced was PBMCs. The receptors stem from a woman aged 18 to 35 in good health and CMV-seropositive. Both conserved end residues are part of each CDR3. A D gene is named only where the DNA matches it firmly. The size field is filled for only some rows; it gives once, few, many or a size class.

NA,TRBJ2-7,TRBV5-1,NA,CASSREGTYEQYF,TGCGCCAGCAGCCGCGAGGGCACCTACGAGCAGTACTTC
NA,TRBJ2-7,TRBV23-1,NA,CASSQAARSVDEQYF,TGCGCCAGCAGTCAAGCGGCCCGGAGTGTAGACGAGCAGTACTTC
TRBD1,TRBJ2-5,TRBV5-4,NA,CASSLRQGETQYF,TGTGCCAGCAGCCTACGACAGGGGGAGACCCAGTACTTC
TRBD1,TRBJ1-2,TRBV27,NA,CASSLRQGNGYTF,TGTGCCAGCAGTTTACGACAGGGGAATGGCTACACCTTC
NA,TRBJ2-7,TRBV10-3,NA,CAISRGGGEQYF,TGTGCCATCAGCCGCGGGGGCGGTGAGCAGTACTTC
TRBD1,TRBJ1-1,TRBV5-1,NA,CASSETGYGEAFF,TGCGCCAGCAGCGAGACAGGGTACGGTGAAGCTTTCTTT
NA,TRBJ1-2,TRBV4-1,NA,CASSQGSTGTANYGYTF,TGCGCCAGCAGCCAAGGCTCTACAGGGACCGCTAACTATGGCTACACCTTC
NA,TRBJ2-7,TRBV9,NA,CASSVGVGAPAYEQYF,TGTGCCAGCAGCGTAGGTGTGGGGGCGCCGGCCTACGAGCAGTACTTC
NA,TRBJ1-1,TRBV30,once,CAWSRVTEAFF,TGTGCCTGGAGTAGAGTCACTGAAGCTTTCTTT
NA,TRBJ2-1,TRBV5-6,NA,CASSLAVASDHNEQFF,TGTGCCAGCAGCTTGGCCGTCGCTAGCGACCACAATGAGCAGTTCTTC
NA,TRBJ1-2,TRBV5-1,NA,CASRADGNNYGYTF,TGCGCCAGCAGAGCGGACGGGAACAACTATGGCTACACCTTC
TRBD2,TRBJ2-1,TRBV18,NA,CASSSTGGRNEQFF,TGTGCCAGCTCATCAACGGGAGGGAGGAATGAGCAGTTCTTC
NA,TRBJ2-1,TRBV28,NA,CASTTPSVLRGRSYNEQFF,NA
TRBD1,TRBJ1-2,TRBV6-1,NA,CASSGRLGQGLYGYTF,TGTGCCAGCAGTGGTCGTTTAGGACAGGGCCTCTATGGCTACACCTTC
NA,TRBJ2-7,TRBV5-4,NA,CASSLAGIGSEQYF,TGTGCCAGCAGCTTGGCAGGAATTGGAAGCGAGCAGTACTTC
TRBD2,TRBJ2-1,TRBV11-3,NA,CASSLGLAHNEQFF,TGTGCCAGCAGCTTAGGACTAGCGCACAATGAGCAGTTCTTC
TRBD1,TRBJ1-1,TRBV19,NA,CASSLRRQGNTEAFF,TGTGCCAGTAGTCTTCGAAGACAGGGGAACACTGAAGCTTTCTTT
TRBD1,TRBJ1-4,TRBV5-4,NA,CASSVTGVEAKKLFF,TGTGCCAGCAGCGTAACAGGGGTAGAGGCGAAAAAACTGTTTTTT
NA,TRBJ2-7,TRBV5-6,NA,CASSLNVWRPEQYF,TGTGCCAGCAGCTTGAATGTATGGAGGCCCGAGCAGTACTTC
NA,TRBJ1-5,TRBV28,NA,CASTGRRQPQHF,TGTGCCAGCACAGGGAGGCGTCAGCCCCAGCATTTT
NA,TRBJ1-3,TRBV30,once,CAWSVLGSGASGNTIYF,TGTGCCTGGAGTGTATTAGGCTCCGGAGCCTCTGGAAACACCATATATTTT
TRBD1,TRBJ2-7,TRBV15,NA,CATSLRGQGNYEQYF,TGTGCCACCAGCTTACGGGGACAGGGGAACTACGAGCAGTACTTC
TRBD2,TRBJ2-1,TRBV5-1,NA,CASSHLSGENEQFF,TGCGCCAGCAGCCATCTTAGCGGGGAGAATGAGCAGTTCTTC
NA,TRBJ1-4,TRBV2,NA,CASSEAGPEKLFF,TGTGCCAGCAGCGAGGCGGGACCGGAAAAACTGTTTTTT
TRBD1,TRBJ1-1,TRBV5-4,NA,CASSLPMILRDSSTEAFF,TGTGCCAGCAGCTTGCCCATGATCTTGAGGGACAGTTCCACTGAAGCTTTCTTT
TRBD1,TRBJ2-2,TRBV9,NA,CASSVGDRVANTGELFF,TGTGCCAGCAGCGTAGGGGACAGGGTCGCGAACACCGGGGAGCTGTTTTTT
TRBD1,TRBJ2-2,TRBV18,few,CASSDRGMKQESGELFF,TGTGCCAGCTCGGACAGGGGCATGAAGCAGGAGAGCGGGGAGCTGTTTTTT
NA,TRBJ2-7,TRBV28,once,CASSLPGVGYEQYF,TGTGCCAGCAGTTTACCCGGGGTCGGCTACGAGCAGTACTTC
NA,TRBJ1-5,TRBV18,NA,CASSPPPGGNQPQHF,TGTGCCAGCTCACCACCTCCCGGGGGAAATCAGCCCCAGCATTTT
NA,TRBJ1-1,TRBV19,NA,CASSIGVGYTEAFF,TGTGCCAGTAGTATAGGGGTGGGCTACACTGAAGCTTTCTTT
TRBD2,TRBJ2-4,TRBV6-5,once,CASSRGVFLRNIQYF,TGTGCCAGCAGTCGGGGGGTTTTTCTCCGCAATATTCAGTACTTC
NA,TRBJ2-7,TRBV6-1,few,CASALDAYSYEQYF,TGTGCCAGCGCTCTAGACGCCTACTCCTACGAGCAGTACTTC
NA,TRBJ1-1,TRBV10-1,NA,CASSEQGGTEAFF,TGCGCCAGCAGTGAGCAAGGGGGCACTGAAGCTTTCTTT
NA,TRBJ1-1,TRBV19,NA,CASSEPGLRMNTEAFF,TGTGCCAGTAGTGAACCAGGGTTAAGGATGAACACTGAAGCTTTCTTT
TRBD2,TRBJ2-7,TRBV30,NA,CAWSPIGVAGGDEQYF,TGTGCCTGGAGTCCGATCGGAGTAGCGGGAGGTGACGAGCAGTACTTC
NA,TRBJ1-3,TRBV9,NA,CASSVEGVSGNTIYF,TGTGCCAGCAGCGTAGAGGGGGTCTCTGGAAACACCATATATTTT
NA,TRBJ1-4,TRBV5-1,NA,CASSRLGAEKLFF,TGCGCCAGCAGCCGATTAGGGGCGGAAAAACTGTTTTTT
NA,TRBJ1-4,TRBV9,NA,CASSVGTPTNEKLFF,TGTGCCAGCAGCGTAGGGACTCCAACTAATGAAAAACTGTTTTTT
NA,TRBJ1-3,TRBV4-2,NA,CASSPQHRQAELGNTIYF,TGTGCCAGCAGCCCACAGCATCGACAGGCCGAACTTGGAAACACCATATATTTT
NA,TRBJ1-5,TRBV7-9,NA,CCSSLDEVGTSNQPQHF,TGTTGCAGCAGCTTAGATGAGGTGGGGACAAGCAATCAGCCCCAGCATTTT
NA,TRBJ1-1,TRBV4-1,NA,CASSPVRAGDTEAFF,TGCGCCAGCAGCCCCGTCCGGGCGGGAGACACTGAAGCTTTCTTT
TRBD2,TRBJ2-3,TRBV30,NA,CAWSFAASGFTDTQYF,TGTGCCTGGAGCTTCGCGGCTAGCGGCTTCACAGATACGCAGTATTTT
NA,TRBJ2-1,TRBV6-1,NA,CASSQRTPQFF,TGTGCCAGCAGTCAGCGGACTCCTCAGTTCTTC
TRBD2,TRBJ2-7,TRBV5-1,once,CASSLERDIYEQYF,TGCGCCAGCAGCTTGGAGCGGGATATCTACGAGCAGTACTTC
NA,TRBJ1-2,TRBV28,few,CASNTQEGSYGYTF,TGTGCCAGCAACACTCAGGAGGGCAGCTATGGCTACACCTTC
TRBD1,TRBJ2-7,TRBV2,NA,CASTFSRDSYEQYF,TGTGCCAGCACTTTCTCTCGGGACAGCTACGAGCAGTACTTC
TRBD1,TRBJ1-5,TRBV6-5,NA,CASSPRTGFQPQHF,TGTGCCAGCAGTCCCCGGACAGGGTTCCAGCCCCAGCATTTT